A selection of T cell receptor beta chains follows, all from one sample in a study of CD8 T cells in ankylosing spondylitis. A single record per CDR3 protein comes from TCRdb applying MiXCR to the 5' RACE reads. The sample lists 250,000 or so distinct CDR3 sequences, around 25% seen once, with 0.6% to 0.75% in the top ten. The sample comprised blood, either unsorted or a sorted T cell fraction (not recorded which). These receptors all come from a male donor with ankylosing spondylitis or in good health (not recorded which). Both conserved end residues are part of each CDR3. The D gene is left open where the match is weak. Not every row has a clone size; where given, it reads once, few, many or a size class.

CDR3 DNA	CDR3 protein	CDR3 length	D gene	clone size	V gene	J gene
TGTGCCAGCAGTGAACAGGGGTCCTGGGAAGATACGCAGTATTTT	CASSEQGSWEDTQYF	15	NA	few	TRBV6-1	TRBJ2-3
TGCAGCGTTGAAGATCGCGGGGCTTATGGCTACACCTTC	CSVEDRGAYGYTF	13	NA	many	TRBV29-1	TRBJ1-2
TGTGCCAGCAGCTCAACAGGGCACCAAGAGACCCAGTACTTC	CASSSTGHQETQYF	14	NA	NA	TRBV5-4	TRBJ2-5
TGCAGCGTGCTGACTAGCGGTGGGGAGACCCAGTACTTC	CSVLTSGGETQYF	13	TRBD2	NA	TRBV29-1	TRBJ2-5
TGTGCCAGCAGTCCACCGTGGCAGCCCCAGCATTTT	CASSPPWQPQHF	12	NA	NA	TRBV12-3/TRBV12-4	TRBJ1-5
TGTGCCATCACTCCGACCTCGGGACAGAACACCGGGGAGCTGTTTTTT	CAITPTSGQNTGELFF	16	NA	many	TRBV10-3	TRBJ2-2
TGTGCCAGCTCACCCCGAGGGGGGAATGAGCAGTTCTTC	CASSPRGGNEQFF	13	NA	few	TRBV18	TRBJ2-1
TGCAGTGCTCCGGGACGGACCACAGATACGCAGTATTTT	CSAPGRTTDTQYF	13	NA	many	TRBV20-1	TRBJ2-3
TGTGCCAGTAGTGGGACAGCCGGCCCGCCCCAGCATTTT	CASSGTAGPPQHF	13	TRBD1	NA	TRBV19	TRBJ1-5
TGTGCCAGCAGTTACTCCGGACAGGGGGCCTTTGATGGCTACACCTTC	CASSYSGQGAFDGYTF	16	TRBD1	many	TRBV6-5	TRBJ1-2
TGTGCCAGCAGTGCTCGAGAAGTCAGAGGCTACACCTTC	CASSAREVRGYTF	13	NA	many	TRBV6-5	TRBJ1-2
TGCAGTGCTAGACCCCTAGCGGGGGCCGGTGATACGCAGTATTTT	CSARPLAGAGDTQYF	15	TRBD2	NA	TRBV20-1	TRBJ2-3
TGCAGTGCTACGGGACTAGCAGAGACCCAGTACTTC	CSATGLAETQYF	12	TRBD2	NA	TRBV20-1	TRBJ2-5
TGCAGTGCCAGGACTAGCGGGGGCCCCTTACACACAGATACGCAGTATTTT	CSARTSGGPLHTDTQYF	17	TRBD2	few	TRBV20-1	TRBJ2-3
TGTGCCAGTTACCGAGGAGCTGCGGGGGCCAACGTCCTGACTTTC	CASYRGAAGANVLTF	15	NA	few	TRBV7-9	TRBJ2-6
TGCAGCTCGGGCCAAGATGAGCAGTTCTTC	CSSGQDEQFF	10	NA	many	TRBV29-1	TRBJ2-1
TGTGCCTGGAGTTCTCGTCCACCCTACGAGCAGTACTTC	CAWSSRPPYEQYF	13	NA	NA	TRBV30	TRBJ2-7
TGCAGTGCTAGAGATGGGGACCAGACGGGTGAGCAGTTCTTC	CSARDGDQTGEQFF	14	NA	many	TRBV20-1	TRBJ2-1
TGCAGTGCTAATTCTCGGCGGGGGGGTAGTGATACGCAGTATTTT	CSANSRRGGSDTQYF	15	TRBD2	NA	TRBV20-1	TRBJ2-3
TGTGCCAGCAGGCCTCGGGGGGAAGGTGGGGCCAACGTCCTGACTTTC	CASRPRGEGGANVLTF	16	TRBD2	NA	TRBV28	TRBJ2-6
TGTGCCAGCAGCGGGAAGGGATCGAACACTGAAGCTTTCTTT	CASSGKGSNTEAFF	14	NA	NA	TRBV5-5	TRBJ1-1
TGTGCCACCAGCAGAGTAATGGGCACGACGCAGTATTTT	CATSRVMGTTQYF	13	NA	few	TRBV15	TRBJ2-3
TGTGCCAGCAGTTCCGGGACAAAAAACATTCAGTACTTC	CASSSGTKNIQYF	13	NA	NA	TRBV12-3/TRBV12-4	TRBJ2-4
TGCAGTGCTAGTTCCGGGAAAGAAATCCAAGAGACCCAGTACTTC	CSASSGKEIQETQYF	15	NA	NA	TRBV20-1	TRBJ2-5
TGTGCCAGCAGACCGACCGGGACCGGACAAGGCTACACCTTC	CASRPTGTGQGYTF	14	NA	many	TRBV6-1	TRBJ1-2
TGTGCCAGCAGTTCGATTATCTCTGGAAACACCATATATTTT	CASSSIISGNTIYF	14	NA	many	TRBV6-5	TRBJ1-3
TGTGCCAGCAGTTTGAGGGGACCTACCTACGAGCAGTACTTC	CASSLRGPTYEQYF	14	NA	NA	TRBV12-3/TRBV12-4	TRBJ2-7
TGCGCCAGCAGCTCGCAGGGGTTTGGTCCGGAGACCCAGTACTTC	CASSSQGFGPETQYF	15	NA	many	TRBV5-1	TRBJ2-5
TGTGCCAGCAGCAAGACAGCCCAAGAGACCCAGTACTTC	CASSKTAQETQYF	13	NA	NA	TRBV13	TRBJ2-5
TGTGCCAGCAGTTACGTGTGGCAAGAGACCCAGTACTTC	CASSYVWQETQYF	13	NA	many	TRBV6-6	TRBJ2-5
TGCAGCGTTGAAGACCGAATCGAGCAGTACTTC	CSVEDRIEQYF	11	NA	NA	TRBV29-1	TRBJ2-7
TGTGCCAGCAGCTTTACGTCGGGGGGGCCATACAGGGAGACCCAGTACTTC	CASSFTSGGPYRETQYF	17	TRBD2	many	TRBV11-2	TRBJ2-5
TGTGCCAGCAGCTCGATGAGCGGGGGCCTGAGGGATACGCAGTATTTT	CASSSMSGGLRDTQYF	16	TRBD2	NA	TRBV13	TRBJ2-3
TGTGCCAGCAGGCCCCGGGGTGACGCTGAAGCTTTCTTT	CASRPRGDAEAFF	13	NA	few	TRBV6-4	TRBJ1-1
TGTGCCAGCAGTTATATTCCGGGAAATGAGCAGTTCTTC	CASSYIPGNEQFF	13	NA	few	TRBV6-6	TRBJ2-1
TGCAGTGCGAGCAAGACAGGGTGGAACACTGAAGCTTTCTTT	CSASKTGWNTEAFF	14	TRBD1	many	TRBV20-1	TRBJ1-1
TGCAGTGCTACCCAACAGGGCACCGGGGAGCTGTTTTTT	CSATQQGTGELFF	13	NA	few	TRBV20-1	TRBJ2-2
TGCAGTGCTCCGGGCGCGGACAGGGGTGATCAGCCCCAGCATTTT	CSAPGADRGDQPQHF	15	TRBD1	many	TRBV20-1	TRBJ1-5
TGCGCCAGCAGCCCCGAGGTGGCCGGGGAGCTGTTTTTT	CASSPEVAGELFF	13	NA	NA	TRBV5-1	TRBJ2-2
TGTGCCAGCAGCCTTCGGGCGGACCAAGAGACCCAGTACTTC	CASSLRADQETQYF	14	NA	many	TRBV2	TRBJ2-5
TGCAGCGTTGCCTCTGAGCCGGACAGGGCCGTAGATACGCAGTATTTT	CSVASEPDRAVDTQYF	16	TRBD1	NA	TRBV29-1	TRBJ2-3